The clone carrying this T cell receptor (beta chain) has only a few counts. The antigen remains undetermined. A universal primer site was incorporated via template switching, and the cDNA contained unique molecular identifiers. A single record per CDR3 protein comes from TCRdb applying MiXCR to the 5' RACE reads. The data show around 100,000 distinct CDR3 sequences, about 6.1% seen once. This sample is part of a study of identical twins. Broader study findings: Excess low generation probability was seen in twin-shared out-of-frame alpha sequences.

Germline assignment: CDR1 MNHNS and CDR2 SASEGT. The CDR3 consists of 13 residues. The germline V and J ends were trimmed by 0 bases and 4 bases, with 7 bases remaining between them. This chain links TRBV6-1 with TRBJ2-7, with D possibly TRBD1 on 5 matching bases. The sequence derives from a woman aged 50 to 65 in good health. The sequenced material came from memory T cells sorted from blood. The chain's CDR3 is CASSEASGYEQYV. The DNA for the CDR3 is TGTGCCAGCAGTGAAGCTTCAGGGTACGAGCAGTACGTC.